This TCR beta chain was found in a study of blood T cell repertoires in COVID-19. Study information: Acute-phase and convalescent COVID-19 samples originated in the United States, Italy and Spain. T cells, B-cell-depleted T cells, or PBMCs provided the cDNA or gDNA that served as material.

Source study methods: Reference gene primer amplification yielded estimated nucleated cell counts. The assay was immunoSEQ multiplex PCR, and TCRdb's table has in-frame clones only and misses some. V, J and clone size were drawn from that table, and D and trimming were deduced from the DNA. Of 200,000 or so clones in the sample, approximately 86% were seen once. The junction had 4 bases not matched to a gene; V was cut back by 0 bases and J by 2 bases. The germline V gene has CDR1 KGHDR and CDR2 SFDVKD. This CDR3 spans 16 amino acids. The clonotype comes from a man in his 60s with acute or convalescent COVID-19. The chain uses TRBV24-1 and TRBJ2-3, with 7 bases that match TRBD1. The sample consisted of peripheral blood. The DNA of the CDR3 is TGTGCCACCAGTGATTTGTACAGGGGTGACACAGATACGCAGTATTTT. Its protein is CATSDLYRGDTDTQYF.